These T cell receptor beta chains were read from a single sample in a study of T cell responses to AZD1222 COVID-19 vaccine. The data were produced by immunoSEQ multiplex PCR, yet TCRdb's version contains in-frame clones alone and is incomplete. The profile shows 150,000 to 200,000 clones, around 90% of them singletons. The sample was peripheral blood, taken 28 days after the second AZD1222 dose. Source of these receptors: an adult who received the AZD1222 COVID-19 vaccine. The CDR3 runs from the conserved cysteine through the conserved F or W. D genes are given only for firm matches. Some rows have no size entry. The others give once, few or many, or a class for an expanded clone.

TRBD2	-	TRBV7-9	TRBJ2-5	CASSGTSGSGETQYF	TGTGCCAGCAGCGGGACTAGCGGGAGTGGAGAGACCCAGTACTTC
-	-	TRBV5-6	TRBJ2-7	CASSLAKEQYF	TGTGCCAGCAGCTTGGCGAAGGAGCAGTACTTC
-	-	TRBV28	TRBJ2-3	CASSGGTVPDTQYF	TGTGCCAGCAGTGGGGGGACAGTTCCCGATACGCAGTATTTT
-	-	TRBV5-8	TRBJ1-1	CASSLGLSTEAFF	TGTGCCAGCAGCTTGGGCCTCAGCACTGAAGCTTTCTTT
-	-	TRBV11-1	TRBJ2-5	CASSLALGAQYF	TGTGCCAGCAGCTTAGCGCTCGGGGCCCAGTACTTC
TRBD2	-	TRBV7-9	TRBJ2-1	CASSLEGTRSRDEQFF	TGTGCCAGCAGCTTAGAAGGGACTAGATCCCGCGATGAGCAGTTCTTC
-	-	TRBV28	TRBJ2-7	CASSLVRRSYEQYF	TGTGCCAGCAGTTTAGTGCGCCGGTCGTACGAGCAGTACTTC
TRBD2	once	TRBV11-2	TRBJ2-3	CASSFFGLGGDTQYF	TGTGCCAGCAGCTTCTTCGGACTAGGAGGAGATACGCAGTATTTT
-	-	TRBV23-1	TRBJ2-3	CASNTGVQSTDTQYF	TGCGCCAGCAATACAGGCGTACAGAGCACAGATACGCAGTATTTT
-	-	TRBV7-9	TRBJ1-1	CASSFQGTHTEAFF	TGTGCCAGCAGCTTCCAAGGGACTCACACTGAAGCTTTCTTT
-	-	TRBV9	TRBJ1-2	CASSVDRAGAGGYTF	TGTGCCAGCAGCGTAGACAGGGCAGGGGCGGGAGGCTACACCTTC
-	-	TRBV7-3	TRBJ1-1	CASSLTAGTEAFF	TGTGCCAGCAGCTTAACGGCAGGCACTGAAGCTTTCTTT
-	-	TRBV3-1/TRBV3-2	TRBJ2-7	CASSQRGIYEQYF	TGTGCCAGCAGCCAAAGGGGGATTTACGAGCAGTACTTC
-	-	TRBV24-1	TRBJ2-7	CATSDFTGEGFGSYEQYF	TGTGCCACCAGTGATTTCACAGGGGAGGGCTTCGGGTCCTACGAGCAGTACTTC
TRBD1	-	TRBV7-8	TRBJ2-3	CASSPIRTGETDTQYF	TGTGCCAGCAGCCCTATCAGGACAGGGGAAACAGATACGCAGTATTTT
-	-	TRBV10-2	TRBJ2-3	CASSEGGPGDTQYF	TGCGCCAGCAGTGAAGGGGGGCCGGGTGATACGCAGTATTTT
-	-	TRBV7-2	TRBJ1-6	CASSSQYDRRALHF	TGTGCCAGCAGCTCCCAATATGACAGGAGGGCCCTCCACTTT
-	-	TRBV6-2/TRBV6-3	TRBJ2-7	CASSYASTVSSYEQYF	TGTGCCAGCAGTTACGCTTCGACAGTGAGCTCCTACGAGCAGTACTTC
-	-	TRBV30	TRBJ1-1	CAWGQLNTEAFF	TGTGCCTGGGGACAGTTGAACACTGAAGCTTTCTTT
-	-	TRBV30	TRBJ1-5	CAWSGGGVGSNQPQHF	TGTGCCTGGAGTGGTGGGGGCGTCGGGAGCAATCAGCCCCAGCATTTT
-	-	TRBV7-9	TRBJ2-3	CASSLGAGTDTQYF	TGTGCCAGCAGCTTAGGGGCCGGCACAGATACGCAGTATTTT
-	-	TRBV6-5	TRBJ2-7	CASSYTSRHEQYF	TGTGCCAGCAGTTATACTAGTAGGCACGAGCAGTACTTC
-	-	TRBV7-2	TRBJ1-6	CASSPGPVLNSPLHF	TGTGCCAGCAGCCCCGGCCCGGTTCTTAATTCACCCCTCCACTTT
-	-	TRBV24-1	TRBJ2-3	CATSDFRGLSDSTDTQYF	TGTGCCACCAGTGATTTCAGGGGACTAAGCGATAGCACAGATACGCAGTATTTT
-	-	TRBV14	TRBJ2-1	CASSQLSSVEHTGEQFF	TGTGCCAGCAGCCAATTATCTAGCGTCGAGCATACGGGTGAGCAGTTCTTC
TRBD1	-	TRBV25-1	TRBJ1-1	CASRSGQANTEAFF	TGTGCCAGCCGCTCCGGACAGGCTAACACTGAAGCTTTCTTT
TRBD2	-	TRBV10-3	TRBJ2-3	CAIRPGASGSKDTQYF	TGTGCCATCAGGCCCGGGGCTAGCGGGAGTAAAGATACGCAGTATTTT
TRBD1	-	TRBV6-5	TRBJ2-7	CASMGTGDANYEQYF	TGTGCCAGCATGGGGACAGGAGACGCCAACTACGAGCAGTACTTC
-	-	TRBV28	TRBJ1-5	CASNSPNRQPQHF	TGTGCCAGCAACTCTCCGAACAGGCAGCCCCAGCATTTT
TRBD2	few	TRBV7-3	TRBJ2-5	CASSFGLGETQYF	TGTGCCAGCAGCTTCGGACTAGGGGAGACCCAGTACTTC
TRBD1	-	TRBV30	TRBJ2-3	CAWNLGQGPDTQYF	TGTGCCTGGAACCTCGGACAGGGGCCAGATACGCAGTATTTT
-	-	TRBV12-5	TRBJ1-1	CASGSREEDTEAFF	TGTGCTAGTGGTTCGCGTGAAGAGGACACTGAAGCTTTCTTT
TRBD2	-	TRBV28	TRBJ2-7	CASSLGLAGGLSYEQYF	TGTGCCAGCAGTTTAGGGCTAGCGGGAGGCCTCTCCTACGAGCAGTACTTC
TRBD1	-	TRBV7-9	TRBJ1-2	CASSVGTGSAPYTF	TGTGCCAGCAGCGTCGGGACAGGATCTGCCCCTTACACCTTC
-	-	TRBV24-1	TRBJ1-5	CATAGDRSNQPQHF	TGTGCCACCGCGGGCGACAGGAGCAATCAGCCCCAGCATTTT
TRBD1	-	TRBV2	TRBJ2-7	CASSADRVREQYF	TGTGCCAGCAGTGCCGACAGGGTTAGGGAGCAGTACTTC
TRBD2	-	TRBV3-1/TRBV3-2	TRBJ2-1	CASSQAPTGTSGRSQEYNEQFF	TGTGCCAGCAGCCAAGCCCCAACCGGGACTAGCGGGAGGTCCCAAGAATACAATGAGCAGTTCTTC
TRBD1	-	TRBV4-1	TRBJ1-5	CASSQPFGTGGQPQHF	TGCGCCAGCAGCCAACCATTCGGGACAGGGGGCCAGCCCCAGCATTTT
TRBD2	-	TRBV4-1	TRBJ2-5	CASSQAGGTQYF	TGCGCCAGCAGCCAAGCGGGGGGGACCCAGTACTTC
TRBD1	-	TRBV10-3	TRBJ2-7	CAISESWKGATYEQYF	TGTGCCATCAGTGAGTCGTGGAAGGGGGCCACCTACGAGCAGTACTTC
-	-	TRBV6-5	TRBJ2-7	CASAEGPGQTYEQYF	TGTGCCAGCGCTGAGGGACCTGGACAGACCTACGAGCAGTACTTC
TRBD2	-	TRBV7-2	TRBJ2-3	CASSLVGRVATDTQYF	TGTGCCAGCAGCTTAGTAGGGAGGGTGGCGACAGATACGCAGTATTTT
-	-	TRBV6-2/TRBV6-3	TRBJ1-5	CASSTASNQPQHF	TGTGCCAGCAGCACAGCTAGCAATCAGCCCCAGCATTTT
-	-	TRBV27	TRBJ1-2	CASRKQEDYGYTF	TGTGCCAGCAGAAAACAAGAGGACTATGGCTACACCTTC
-	-	TRBV28	TRBJ1-5	CASSRDMSNQPQHF	TGTGCCAGCAGCCGTGACATGAGCAATCAGCCCCAGCATTTT
TRBD1	-	TRBV7-2	TRBJ1-6	CASSLYSQGQGVWNSPLHF	TGTGCCAGCAGCTTGTATTCACAGGGACAGGGGGTATGGAATTCACCCCTCCACTTT
TRBD2	-	TRBV4-2	TRBJ2-7	CASSQASGVTYEQYF	TGTGCCAGCAGCCAAGCCAGCGGGGTCACCTACGAGCAGTACTTC
TRBD1	-	TRBV19	TRBJ1-1	CASSSRQGSTEAFF	TGTGCCAGTAGTTCAAGACAGGGTTCCACTGAAGCTTTCTTT
-	few	TRBV5-1	TRBJ2-5	CASSLADGPRQETQYF	TGCGCCAGCAGCTTGGCCGACGGCCCGAGGCAAGAGACCCAGTACTTC
TRBD1	-	TRBV4-1	TRBJ2-7	CASSQAGTAVSYEQYF	TGCGCCAGCAGCCAAGCCGGGACAGCGGTCTCCTACGAGCAGTACTTC
-	-	TRBV9	TRBJ1-2	CASSVVPEANYGYTF	TGTGCCAGCAGCGTAGTACCAGAAGCTAACTATGGCTACACCTTC
-	once	TRBV13	TRBJ2-2	CASSPGLQPPGELFF	TGTGCCAGCAGCCCAGGTTTGCAGCCCCCCGGGGAGCTGTTTTTT
-	-	TRBV28	TRBJ2-1	CASSLAYNEQFF	TGTGCCAGCAGTTTAGCCTACAATGAGCAGTTCTTC
TRBD2	-	TRBV19	TRBJ2-2	CASSLVAGGAGELFF	TGTGCCAGTAGTTTAGTAGCGGGAGGGGCCGGGGAGCTGTTTTTT
TRBD1	-	TRBV5-1	TRBJ1-2	CASSLAAGGGYTF	TGCGCCAGCAGCTTGGCCGCAGGGGGCGGCTACACCTTC